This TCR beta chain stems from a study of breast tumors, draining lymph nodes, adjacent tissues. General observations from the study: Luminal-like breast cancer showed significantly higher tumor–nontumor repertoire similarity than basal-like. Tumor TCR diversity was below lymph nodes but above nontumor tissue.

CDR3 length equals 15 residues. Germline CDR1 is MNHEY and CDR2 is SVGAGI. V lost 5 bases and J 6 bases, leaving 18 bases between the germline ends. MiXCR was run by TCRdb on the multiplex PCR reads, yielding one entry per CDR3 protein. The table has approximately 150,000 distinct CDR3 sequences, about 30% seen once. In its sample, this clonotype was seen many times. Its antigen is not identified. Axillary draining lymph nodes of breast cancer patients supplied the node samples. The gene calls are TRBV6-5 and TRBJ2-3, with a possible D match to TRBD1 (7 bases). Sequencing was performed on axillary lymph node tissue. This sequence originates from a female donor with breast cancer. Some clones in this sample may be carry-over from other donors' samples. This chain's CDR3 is CASSPTWAGGDTQYF. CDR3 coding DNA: TGTGCCAGCAGTCCCACATGGGCAGGGGGGGATACGCAGTATTTT.